This TCR beta chain is drawn from a study of cytomegalovirus exposure and HLA in healthy donors (dated by TCRdb to 2015 to 2018). For context, the study as a whole: An earlier analysis of several hundred of the donors reported over 250 Gb of sequence data and around 100 million unique TCR beta sequences obtained from roughly 170 million T cells. Every repertoire in the discovery cohort had been generated on one and the same sequencing platform. The number of typed donors differed by locus: about 620-630 for A, B, C, DRB1 and DQB1; 522 for DQA1; some 610 for DPA1; and about 470 for DPB1. Several DR-DQ haplotypes were treated as single units for association and clustering because of strong linkage in the cohort. To predict cytomegalovirus infection status, the study brought together high-throughput TCR immunosequencing, statistical association of individual TCRs with disease status, and machine learning. Both class I and class II loci were covered by HLA typing, at four-digit resolution. A later analysis re-examined previously published TCR beta repertoires from more than 650 donors and added high-resolution HLA genotyping to investigate patterns of TCR occurrence. An early release covering approximately 600 HLA-typed donors comprised roughly 300 gigabases of sequencing data and tens of millions of unique TCR sequences. Among the roughly 400 genotyped donors, around 81% belonged to the genetic ancestry cluster associated with self-reported Caucasian donors. On average, around 230,000 unique TCR beta nucleotide sequences were sequenced per donor among 398 genotyped donors of the cohort, with around 19% of those sequences being non-productive. Donor age, sex, ethnicity and CMV serostatus were collected together with the repertoire data. In addition to the first cohort of several hundred subjects, a separate validation cohort of 100 to 150 different subjects was used. The study used immunosequencing to profile the T cell repertoires of 666 subjects and linked those repertoires to cytomegalovirus serostatus. In a later genetic analysis, genome-wide SNP genotypes for about three fifths of the roughly 670 donors were used, and that subset was treated as a discovery cohort. The later analysis used no new phenotypic data to find candidate immune exposures, relying instead on TCR beta sequences and their occurrence across donors. The study aimed to test whether cataloging public T cell receptors could reveal signatures of past pathogen exposure. To decide whether each TCR beta V gene segment behaved as functional or pseudogenic, an earlier analysis of 587 of the donors relied on high-throughput TCR beta sequencing.

In total, about 650 healthy bone marrow donors made up the cohort. At the time of sampling, every cohort member was nominally healthy, though immune exposures that went unrecorded were likely present. The donor was CMV seronegative and was included in the group of about 350 seronegative cohort members. Every donor gave a peripheral blood sample, and the peripheral blood mononuclear cells from that sample were used for TCR beta sequencing. Genomic DNA was extracted from the blood cell samples with the Qiagen DNeasy Blood Extraction Kit. In regard to this clone: The antigen it recognizes is unknown. The sample holds no much larger clone one base away, and base qualities are not on file.

The study at large found these results: The classifier was reported to diagnose cytomegalovirus status with high specificity and sensitivity in both the original cohort and the validation cohort. A further reported finding was that TCR beta sequences accurately predicted the HLA-A and HLA-B alleles for most subjects in the first cohort. Most TCR sequences were observed very rarely across donors, whereas some public TCRs were present in many individuals. Correlated functional status among segregating V segments might reflect linkage disequilibrium, but an unknown experimental factor could not be ruled out. It was suggested by the authors that the approach could potentially be generalized to other disease states and immunological phenotypes. Because the 87-base-pair reads could not distinguish some IMGT-functional V segments, including TRBV6-2 and TRBV6-3, those segments were excluded. A group of highly shared sequence variants was considered likely to be a technical artifact of the sequencing pipeline. In a later genetic analysis, a missense DCLRE1C variant was associated with V-gene and J-gene trimming of TCR beta chains, and the association was replicated in an independent cohort. Compared with equally common non-associated chains, HLA-associated TCR beta chains in a later analysis were more clonally expanded and had lower generation probabilities. When HLA alleles, especially DR and DQ, strongly co-occurred, TCR associations were difficult to assign to individual alleles. The only immune exposure information available for the cohort was CMV serostatus. Because counts were too low, roughly 16 rarely observed V segments, including chromosome 9 orphons, were excluded from the earlier analysis of under 650 of the donors. According to a later analysis, parvovirus B19, influenza, CMV and Epstein-Barr virus appeared linked to several top co-occurrence clusters. An earlier analysis of approximately 500 of the donors showed that most TCR beta V segments appeared in productive rearrangements either about 87% or about 30% of the time, which broadly matched IMGT annotations. A total of 150 or so TCR beta chains were listed by the study as associated with cytomegalovirus. In a later genetic analysis, fewer N-insertions in productive TCRs were reported among donors in an Asian-associated ancestry cluster than the 666-donor mean. In this cohort, only TCR beta chains were sequenced, and detectable features were limited by the absence of alpha or paired-chain data. Sequencing depth was assumed to be roughly uniform across donors in the presence/absence analyses, though that assumption may not hold. Because some donors lacked HLA typing at each locus, the association tests relied only on the typed subset. According to a later analysis, most CMV-associated TCR beta chains appeared to be HLA-restricted, and the HLA associations seemed to be driven largely by CMV exposure. In a later analysis, TCR association rates were found to vary across HLA loci, with the most associated TCRs seen for DRB1 alleles and the fewest for HLA-C alleles. Specific HLA alleles were associated with 16,951 TCR beta sequences at a false discovery rate of 0.05 in a later analysis. In vitro tests confirmed that a few of the cytomegalovirus-associated TCR beta chains recognize cytomegalovirus antigens.

CDR1 and CDR2 are read off the germline V gene as SGHRS and YFSETQ. V is pruned by 1 base and J by 7 bases, leaving 17 bases of the junction without a gene match. The CDR3 runs 18 amino acids, cysteine and phenylalanine included. This entry keeps only the CDR3 DNA: 54 bases, framed from base 1. Library creation used the immunoSEQ multiplex PCR assay. For the multiplex PCR, a mixture combining 60 forward primers for TCR Vbeta segments and 13 reverse primers for TCR Jbeta segments was used. A multiplex PCR assay on genomic DNA amplified the CDR3 region of rearranged TCR beta genes. Amplified TCR beta libraries were sequenced as 87-base-pair reads on the Illumina HiSeq System. In the source study's methods: A later analysis tallied around 80 million unique TCR beta chains across the 650 to 750 repertoires, and 10 million to 11 million of those chains were shared by two or more donors. To remove PCR and sequencing errors, raw reads were error-corrected and collapsed into unique sequences using a nearest-neighbor algorithm that merged closely related sequences. To assign V, D and J gene segments, CDR3 sequences were aligned to IMGT reference sequences. For a sequence to be retained, a match of at least six nucleotides was required to both a V gene segment and a J gene segment. A rearrangement counted as productive if the CDR3 had no stop codons and remained in frame with V and J, and every other rearrangement counted as non-productive. Following IMGT convention, CDR3 was defined as the stretch from the second conserved V-encoded cysteine to the conserved J-encoded phenylalanine. In an earlier analysis of 550 to 650 of the donors, sequences lacking an unambiguous match to a single V gene segment were excluded. An earlier analysis of some 610 of the donors called V segments functional above 56.7% productive rearrangements and segregating when the between-donor standard deviation exceeded 5%. To diagnose cytomegalovirus status from the catalog of TCR beta chain sequences, a statistical classification framework was built. A later analysis assigned V and J genes by comparing TCR nucleotide sequences with IMGT/GENE-DB human TR gene sequences. The TCRdist pipeline was used in a later analysis to assign CDR3 sequences and most-parsimonious VDJ recombination scenarios. In a later analysis, every TCR beta chain was defined by the combination of its CDR3 amino acid sequence and its V-gene family, and reads without a unique V-gene family were dropped. A later analysis removed 450 to 600 highly shared, low-generation-probability nucleotide sequences to deal with suspected cross-contamination and a sequencing artifact. In a later analysis, a clonal expansion index was calculated for each public chain from normalized within-repertoire ranks of inferred template counts. In a later analysis, generation probabilities were computed using a VDJ recombination model fitted to out-of-frame rearrangements, and the results were checked against IGoR. A later analysis scored TCR-TCR, TCR-HLA and TCR-CMV co-occurrence with hypergeometric tests, applying a repertoire-size bias correction to TCR pairs. A later analysis estimated false discovery rates by permuting HLA or CMV assignments 20 times. In a later analysis, co-occurring TCRs were grouped with DBSCAN, and TCRdist sequence similarity was added when clustering was performed within HLA-allele-positive subsets. Repertoires with fewer than 30,000 or more than 120,000 public chains, plus five repertoires with anomalous nucleotide sharing, were excluded from co-occurrence clustering. Entries here come from immuneACCESS through TCRdb and include only in-frame sequences with V and J called. Some clones fail to appear in such tables; in the studies checked, an unresolved V gene covers under half of the shortfall, and the cause of the remainder is unknown. V, J and clone size derive from that table, while D and trimming were established from the DNA sequence. Within this sample are about 140,000 clones, with under 85% of them counted one time only. Clones ranked in the top ten supply more than 0.95% of the sample.

The sequence was collected from a man younger than 35 in good health and CMV-seronegative. The chain uses TRBV5-1 and TRBJ2-5, and TRBD2 aligns with 9 junction nucleotides. The specimen was PBMCs. The CDR3 here reads CASSLNGPGGGGAGTQYF. The sequenced DNA is TGCGCCAGCAGCTTGAATGGACCCGGCGGCGGGGGGGCCGGGACCCAGTACTTC.